Below are 30 T cell receptor beta chains sequenced from a single sample in a study of T cells after yellow fever vaccination. TCRdb re-derived calls from the 5' RACE reads in MiXCR, one entry per CDR3 protein. Of under 550,000 distinct CDR3 sequences listed, just over 20% were seen once; the top ten hold 16%. The specimen comprised PBMCs, sampled approximately 22 days after the first yellow fever vaccination. These receptors were taken from a man aged 18 to 29 who received the YFV17D yellow fever vaccine.

This clonotype was found a few times. V and J are TRBV13 and TRBJ2-1; TRBD2 agrees at 7 bases. Germline CDR1 reads PRHDT; CDR2 reads FYEKMQ (reference sequence). The CDR3 runs to 15 residues. Unmatched junction bases numbered 7, after V lost 4 bases and J lost 4 bases. The DNA for the CDR3 is TGTGCCAGCAGCTACTCCGGGACTACATACAATGAGCAGTTCTTC. Amino acid sequence: CASSYSGTTYNEQFF.

This chain links TRBV10-3 with TRBJ2-1; 7 nucleotides agree with TRBD2. Germline V gene sequence: CDR1 ENHRY, CDR2 SYGVKD. The CDR3 length is 17 residues. The V and J ends lost 11 bases and 1 base, in that order; junction bases with no gene match: 17. The chain's CDR3 is CASRGVGEVLSYNEQFF. As DNA, the CDR3 is TGTGCCTCCCGGGGGGTAGGGGAGGTTTTATCCTACAATGAGCAGTTCTTC.

This chain's CDR3 is CASSGLQTNYGYTF. As DNA, the CDR3 is TGTGCCAGCAGCGGACTACAGACTAACTATGGCTACACCTTC. This rearrangement joins TRBV9 to TRBJ1-2; D is uncertain. Germline assignment: CDR1 SGDLS and CDR2 YYNGEE. This CDR3 comprises 14 residues. V dropped 3 bases and J dropped 0 bases, with 9 bases sitting between them. The entire variable domain, with the rest obtained from reference TRBV9 and TRBJ1-2, is as follows: DSGVTQTPKHLITATGQRVTLRCSPRSGDLSVYWYQQSLDQGLQFLIQYYNGEERAKGNILERFSAQQFPDLHSELNLSSLELGDSALYFCASSGLQTNYGYTFGSGTRLTVV.

This rearrangement joins TRBV10-3 to TRBJ2-7, with no clear D. The CDR3 runs 14 residues. Germline CDR1 and CDR2: ENHRY and SYGVKD. Trimming pared 3 bases from V and 4 bases from J, leaving 13 bases between. In DNA form, the CDR3 reads TGTGCCATCAGTGAACCCCCAAACTCTTACGAGCAGTACTTC. Translating gives CAISEPPNSYEQYF.

The V call is TRBV5-1, the J call TRBJ1-6, with TRBD1 matching 8 bases. Per germline, CDR1 SGHRS and CDR2 YFSETQ. The J segment lost 5 bases and the V segment lost 4 bases, leaving 8 bases of the junction unmatched. This CDR3 comprises 16 residues. Here the CDR3 DNA reads TGCGCCAGCAGCGCCCACCCGACAGGGGATAATTCACCCCTCCACTTT. As protein: CASSAHPTGDNSPLHF.

The chain uses TRBV24-1 and TRBJ2-3; weak D call: TRBD2 (5 bases). Trimming cost V 3 bases and J 4 bases, with 7 bases left between them. Germline V gives CDR1 KGHDR, CDR2 SFDVKD. The CDR3 is 13 amino acids. CDR3 protein: CATSDARADTQYF. The CDR3 region has the DNA TGTGCCACCAGTGATGCGAGGGCAGATACGCAGTATTTT.

This chain links TRBV18 with TRBJ1-4; no clear D. Germline V lookup: CDR1 KGHSH, CDR2 LQKENI. CDR3 length equals 15 residues. With 1 base removed from V and 8 bases from J, the gap between germline ends came to 14 bases. The CDR3 region is CASSPRQQSPEKLFF. The DNA for the CDR3 is TGTGCCAGCTCACCACGGCAACAGAGTCCCGAAAAACTGTTTTTT.

This clonotype came up many times. The chain has TRBV24-1 and TRBJ1-5; D possibly corresponds to TRBD1 (5 bases). The V and J ends lost 5 bases and 4 bases respectively, with 11 bases between them. The CDR3 loop spans 14 amino acids. Germline CDR1 reads KGHDR; CDR2 reads SFDVKD. Here the CDR3 reads CATSGQGQNQPQHF. The CDR3 region has the DNA TGTGCCACCAGTGGGCAGGGCCAAAATCAGCCCCAGCATTTT.

J is TRBJ2-7 and V is TRBV7-9; 7 bases fit TRBD1. CDR1 and CDR2 from the germline V gene are SEHNR and FQNEAQ (reference sequence). The CDR3 extends over 15 amino acids. After removal of 1 base from V and 5 bases from J, the junction contained 8 bases not matched to a gene. CDR3 loop: CASSLERQGDNEQYV. The CDR3 DNA follows: TGTGCCAGCAGCTTAGAGAGACAGGGTGATAACGAGCAGTACGTC.

The rearrangement uses TRBV10-3 and TRBJ1-5, with D tentatively TRBD1 (5 bases). Germline CDR1 and CDR2: ENHRY and SYGVKD. This CDR3 has 13 residues. V shed 6 bases and J shed 4 bases, with 10 bases lying between them. The chain's CDR3 is CAISRDRNQPQHF. The CDR3 nucleotides are TGTGCCATCAGCCGGGACCGGAATCAGCCCCAGCATTTT.

The V and J genes are TRBV27 and TRBJ1-2; D perhaps matches TRBD1 (6 bases). V was pared by 6 bases and J by 1 base, with 12 bases between. Germline CDR1 MNHEY, CDR2 SMNVEV (reference sequence). CDR3 length: 14 amino acids. CDR3 residues: CASSHGQFNYGYTF. The CDR3 coding sequence is TGTGCCAGCAGCCACGGACAGTTTAACTATGGCTACACCTTC.

In DNA form, the CDR3 reads TGTGCCAGCAGCCTTCCGGGACTAGCGGGGGGGCAGGAGCAGTTCTTC. It translates to CASSLPGLAGGQEQFF. The chain links TRBV4-2 to TRBJ2-1, with TRBD2 matching 16 bases. This CDR3 comprises 16 residues. With V trimmed by 4 bases and J by 10 bases, 7 bases remained unmatched. CDR1 and CDR2 (germline): LGHNA, YNFKEQ.

The rearrangement joins TRBV20-1 to TRBJ1-4; maybe TRBD1 (5 bases). Trimming pared 5 bases from V and 8 bases from J, leaving 24 bases between. CDR1 and CDR2 (germline): DFQATT, SNEGSKA (reference sequence). The CDR3 consists of 16 residues. The CDR3 DNA follows: TGCAGTGCTCACCCCTCGGGGCTCGTCCGGAGGGAAAAACTGTTTTTT. It specifies CSAHPSGLVRREKLFF.

The chain employs TRBV4-1 and TRBJ1-1; D is possibly TRBD1 (5 bases). Germline V CDR1 and CDR2: MGHRA, YSYEKL. The V and J ends lost 6 bases and 5 bases respectively, with 25 bases between them. The length of the CDR3 is 17 residues. The CDR3 protein is CASSYGQGFIYGTEAFF. For the CDR3, the DNA is TGCGCCAGCAGTTACGGGCAGGGCTTCATCTATGGGACTGAAGCTTTCTTT.

This clonotype was detected only a few times. The chain links TRBV7-9 to TRBJ2-5, with TRBD2 as a possible D gene (5 bases). The V end lost 3 bases, the J end lost 2 bases, and 13 bases lay between the germline ends. Germline CDR1 SEHNR, CDR2 FQNEAQ (reference sequence). The CDR3 spans 15 residues. CDR3 sequence reads: CASSFSSTGQETQYF. DNA of the CDR3: TGTGCCAGCAGCTTTTCATCGACGGGACAAGAGACCCAGTACTTC.

There are a few counts of this clonotype. The V gene is TRBV20-1, the J gene TRBJ2-7; 9 positions match TRBD2. Per the germline V gene, CDR1 is DFQATT and CDR2 is SNEGSKA (reference sequence). CDR3 size: 14 residues. Unmatched junction bases numbered 10, after V lost 6 bases and J lost 4 bases. For the CDR3, the DNA is TGCAGTGCGGTAGGGCTAGCGGGGCCATACGAGCAGTACTTC. It is translated as CSAVGLAGPYEQYF.

The chain is built from TRBV24-1 and TRBJ2-1, with 9 bases lining up with TRBD1. The CDR3 contains 15 residues. The V segment lost 7 bases and the J segment 9 bases; nucleotides outside the gene matches: 12. Germline assignment: CDR1 KGHDR and CDR2 SFDVKD. DNA for the CDR3: TGTGCCACCAGCCCTAGGGACAGGGTTGTAGGTGAGCAGTTCTTC. Residues: CATSPRDRVVGEQFF.

The chain employs TRBV6-1 and TRBJ2-1; 9 positions agree with TRBD1. Germline values: CDR1 MNHNS, CDR2 SASEGT. J lost 8 bases, V lost 6 bases, and 11 bases had no gene match. This CDR3 is built from 15 residues. This CDR3 reads CASSPDRGYRDEQFF. CDR3 DNA sequence: TGTGCCAGCAGCCCCGACAGGGGGTATAGGGATGAGCAGTTCTTC.

V usage is TRBV2 and J usage is TRBJ2-7; TRBD2 agrees at 7 bases. The V and J ends lost 5 bases and 3 bases, in that order; junction bases with no gene match: 7. CDR3 length equals 14 residues. CDR1 is SNHLY, CDR2 FYNNEI, per germline. The CDR3 reads CASSKLAMGYEQYV. CDR3 nucleotide sequence: TGTGCCAGCAGTAAACTAGCGATGGGCTACGAGCAGTACGTC.

This clonotype was counted ten times or more. The rearrangement joins TRBV6-2 or TRBV6-3 to TRBJ2-3; 7 positions match TRBD2. The V and J ends lost 7 bases and 2 bases, in that order; junction bases with no gene match: 9. The CDR3 covers 15 residues. Germline V gene lookup returns CDR1 MNHEY and CDR2 SVGEGT. CDR3 DNA sequence: TGTGCCAGCACTCACGGGCTAGCGGACACAGATACGCAGTATTTT. It codes for CASTHGLADTDTQYF.

This clonotype was detected a few times. The chain couples TRBV4-1 to TRBJ2-1; 7 bases align to TRBD2. CDR1 and CDR2 from the germline V gene are MGHRA and YSYEKL. J gave up 7 bases and V 2 bases, and 8 bases lay outside the gene matches. The CDR3 is made up of 15 amino acids. This CDR3 is CASSQLWDYENEQFF. The CDR3 DNA reads as TGCGCCAGCAGCCAATTATGGGACTACGAGAATGAGCAGTTCTTC.

The CDR3 sequence: CASSRGDRKETQYF. The CDR3 region has the DNA TGTGCCAGCAGCCGCGGGGACAGGAAAGAGACCCAGTACTTC. The chain joins TRBV4-2 to TRBJ2-5; 8 bases map to TRBD1. J was trimmed by 3 bases and V by 4 bases; bases with no gene match: 4. CDR3 length equals 14 residues. Germline CDR1 reads LGHNA; CDR2 reads YNFKEQ.

This clonotype has just a few counts. The CDR3 spells CASSLAVNEQFF. Written as DNA, the CDR3 is TGCGCCAGCAGCCTAGCGGTGAATGAGCAGTTCTTC. The chain links TRBV5-1 to TRBJ2-1; 7 nucleotides line up with TRBD2. Germline-derived CDR1 and CDR2 are SGHRS and YFSETQ. The junction had 2 bases not matched to a gene; V was cut back by 4 bases and J by 7 bases. CDR3 size: 12 residues.

This sequence joins TRBV12-3 or TRBV12-4 and TRBJ1-6; D unclear. CDR3 size: 12 residues. V was shortened by 3 bases and J by 8 bases, with 5 bases between the two germline ends. CDR3 bases: TGTGCCAGCAGTTTTCAGTATTCACCCCTCCACTTT. As protein: CASSFQYSPLHF.

This clonotype was seen many times. Mismatch with germline at one junction end may stem from a read error. CDR3 nucleotide sequence: TGTGCCAGCAGCTTAGTGGGGAACACTGAAGCTTTCTTT. It codes for CASSLVGNTEAFF. The chain links TRBV12-3 or TRBV12-4 to TRBJ1-1; D is undetermined. The CDR3 is made up of 13 amino acids.

This chain connects TRBV5-1 to TRBJ2-5; TRBD2 agrees at 7 bases. The germline CDR1 and CDR2 sequences are SGHRS and YFSETQ. The length of the CDR3 is 14 residues. Trimming took 4 bases from V and 2 from J; bases not matched to a gene: 5. The CDR3 is CASSRDGRQETQYF. The CDR3 DNA follows: TGCGCCAGCAGCCGGGACGGGAGGCAAGAGACCCAGTACTTC.

The V gene is TRBV12-3 or TRBV12-4, the J gene TRBJ1-2; tentative D call: TRBD1 (5 bases). V dropped 6 bases and J dropped 7 bases, with 12 bases sitting between them. This CDR3 has 12 amino acids. The CDR3 loop is CASRSGTGGYTF. CDR3 DNA sequence: TGTGCCAGCAGATCCGGGACGGGTGGCTACACCTTC.

The sample holds many counts of this clonotype. The chain links TRBV4-3 to TRBJ2-3; the D gene could be TRBD1 or TRBD2 (5 bases each). The CDR3 runs 14 residues. V was shortened by 3 bases and J by 6 bases, with 13 bases between the two germline ends. The germline V gene encodes CDR1 LGHNA and CDR2 YSLEER. The DNA for the CDR3 is TGCGCCAGCAGCCAGGGACCCACCGGGGATACGCAGTATTTT. This translates into CASSQGPTGDTQYF.

This clonotype was seen a handful of times. The CDR3 protein is CASSLRSEETQYF. The CDR3 DNA reads as TGTGCCAGCAGTTTAAGGAGCGAAGAGACCCAGTACTTC. The V gene is TRBV12-3 or TRBV12-4, the J gene TRBJ2-5; no reliable D call. Trimming pared 2 bases from V and 3 bases from J, leaving 7 bases between. The CDR3 covers 13 residues.

This chain connects TRBV6-2 or TRBV6-3 to TRBJ1-1; possible D gene TRBD1, 6 bases. Germline lookup yields CDR1 MNHEY and CDR2 SVGEGT. The length of the CDR3 is 13 residues. The V and J ends lost 1 base and 7 bases respectively, with 10 bases between them. Here the CDR3 reads CASSYLQGFEAFF. Here the CDR3 DNA reads TGTGCCAGCAGTTACTTACAGGGATTTGAAGCTTTCTTT.